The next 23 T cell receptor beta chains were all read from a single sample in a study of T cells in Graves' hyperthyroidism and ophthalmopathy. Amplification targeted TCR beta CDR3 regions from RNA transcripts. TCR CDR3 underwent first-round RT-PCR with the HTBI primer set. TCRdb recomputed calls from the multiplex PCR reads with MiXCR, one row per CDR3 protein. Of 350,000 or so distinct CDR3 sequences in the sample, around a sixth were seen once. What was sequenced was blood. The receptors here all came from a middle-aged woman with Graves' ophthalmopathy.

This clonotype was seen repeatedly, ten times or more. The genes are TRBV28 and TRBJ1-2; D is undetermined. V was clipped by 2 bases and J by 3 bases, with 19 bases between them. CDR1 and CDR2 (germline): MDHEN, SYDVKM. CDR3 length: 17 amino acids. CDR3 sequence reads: CASSLESSRTRDYGYTF. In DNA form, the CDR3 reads TGTGCCAGCAGTTTAGAGTCCAGCCGGACTAGGGACTATGGCTACACCTTC.

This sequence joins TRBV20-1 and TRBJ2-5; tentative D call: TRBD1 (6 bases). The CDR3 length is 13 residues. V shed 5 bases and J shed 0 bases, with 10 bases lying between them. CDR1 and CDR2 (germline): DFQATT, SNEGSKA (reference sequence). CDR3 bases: TGCAGTGCTGTCCGGGACAACCAAGAGACCCAGTACTTC. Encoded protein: CSAVRDNQETQYF.

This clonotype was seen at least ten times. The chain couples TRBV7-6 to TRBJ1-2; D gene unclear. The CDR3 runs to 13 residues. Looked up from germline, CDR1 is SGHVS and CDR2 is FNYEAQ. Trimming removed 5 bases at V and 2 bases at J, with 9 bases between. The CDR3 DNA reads TGTGCCAGCAGCCCACGGGCCAACTATGGCTACACCTTC. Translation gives CASSPRANYGYTF.

The CDR3: CASSAPHRAKIYGYTF. Written as DNA, the CDR3 is TGTGCCAGCAGTGCTCCTCACAGGGCAAAAATTTATGGCTACACCTTC. The chain couples TRBV6-1 to TRBJ1-2; a possible D gene is TRBD1 (6 bases). Germline V CDR1 and CDR2: MNHNS, SASEGT. The CDR3 has 16 amino acids. The germline V and J ends were trimmed by 4 bases and 5 bases, with 20 bases remaining between them.

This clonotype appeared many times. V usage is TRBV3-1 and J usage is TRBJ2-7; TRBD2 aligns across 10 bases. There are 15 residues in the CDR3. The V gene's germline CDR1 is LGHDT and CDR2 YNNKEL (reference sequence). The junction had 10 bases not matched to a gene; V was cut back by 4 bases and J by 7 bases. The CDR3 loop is CASSPEGLASEEQYF. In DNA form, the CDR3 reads TGTGCCAGCAGCCCGGAGGGACTAGCGTCGGAGGAGCAGTACTTC.

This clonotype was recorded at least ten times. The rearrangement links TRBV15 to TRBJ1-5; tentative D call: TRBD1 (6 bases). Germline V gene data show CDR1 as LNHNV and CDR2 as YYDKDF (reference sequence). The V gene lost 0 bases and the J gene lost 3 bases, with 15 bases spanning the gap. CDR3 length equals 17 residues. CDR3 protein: CATSRDRSGAINQPQHF. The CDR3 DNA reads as TGTGCCACCAGCAGAGATCGGTCAGGGGCGATCAATCAGCCCCAGCATTTT. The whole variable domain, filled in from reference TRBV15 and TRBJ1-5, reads DAMVIQNPRYQVTQFGKPVTLSCSQTLNHNVMYWYQQKSSQAPKLLFHYYDKDFNNEADTPDNFQSRRPNTSFCFLDIRSPGLGDTAMYLCATSRDRSGAINQPQHFGDGTRLSIL.

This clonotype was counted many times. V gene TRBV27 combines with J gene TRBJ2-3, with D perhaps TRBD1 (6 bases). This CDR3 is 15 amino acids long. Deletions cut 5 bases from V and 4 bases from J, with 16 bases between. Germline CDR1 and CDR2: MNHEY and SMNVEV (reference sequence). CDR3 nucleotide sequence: TGTGCCAGCAGTGTCCCAACGAAGGGGGCAGATACGCAGTATTTT. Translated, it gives CASSVPTKGADTQYF.

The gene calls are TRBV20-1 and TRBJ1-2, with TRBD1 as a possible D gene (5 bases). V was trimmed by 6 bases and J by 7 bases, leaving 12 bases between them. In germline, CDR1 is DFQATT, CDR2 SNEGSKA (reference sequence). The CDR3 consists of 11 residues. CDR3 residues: CSASRDFGYTF. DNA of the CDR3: TGCAGTGCCTCCCGGGACTTTGGCTACACCTTC.

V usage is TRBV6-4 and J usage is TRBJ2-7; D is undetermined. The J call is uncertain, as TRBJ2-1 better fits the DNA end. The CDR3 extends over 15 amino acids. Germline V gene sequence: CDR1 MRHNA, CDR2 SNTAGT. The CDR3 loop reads CASSDGLGLSYEQFF. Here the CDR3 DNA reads TGTGCCAGCAGTGACGGCTTAGGGTTATCCTACGAGCAGTTCTTC.

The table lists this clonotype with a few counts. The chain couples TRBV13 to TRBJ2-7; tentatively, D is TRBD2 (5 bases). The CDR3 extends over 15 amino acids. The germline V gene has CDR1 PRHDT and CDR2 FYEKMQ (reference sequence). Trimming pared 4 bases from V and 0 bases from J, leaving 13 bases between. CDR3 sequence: CASSSSTRYSYEQYF. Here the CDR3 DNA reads TGTGCCAGCAGCTCCAGCACTAGATACTCCTACGAGCAGTACTTC. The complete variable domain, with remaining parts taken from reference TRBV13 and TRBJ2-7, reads AAGVIQSPRHLIKEKRETATLKCYPIPRHDTVYWYQQGPGQDPQFLISFYEKMQSDKGSIPDRFSAQQFSDYHSELNMSSLELGDSALYFCASSSSTRYSYEQYFGPGTRLTVT.

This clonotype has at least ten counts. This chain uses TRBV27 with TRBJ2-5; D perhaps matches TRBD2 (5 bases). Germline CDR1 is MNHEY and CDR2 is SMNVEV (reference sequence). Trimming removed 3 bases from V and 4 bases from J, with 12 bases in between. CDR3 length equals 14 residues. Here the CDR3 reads CASSLDPSGETQYF. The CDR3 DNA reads TGTGCCAGCAGTTTGGACCCGAGCGGAGAGACCCAGTACTTC.

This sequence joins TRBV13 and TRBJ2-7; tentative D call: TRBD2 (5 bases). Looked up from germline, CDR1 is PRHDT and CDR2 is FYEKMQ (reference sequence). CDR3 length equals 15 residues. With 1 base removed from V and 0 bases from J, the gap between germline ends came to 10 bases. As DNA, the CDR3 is TGTGCCAGCAGCTTAGTGCCGGGATTCTCCTACGAGCAGTACTTC. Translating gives CASSLVPGFSYEQYF. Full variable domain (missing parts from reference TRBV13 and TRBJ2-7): AAGVIQSPRHLIKEKRETATLKCYPIPRHDTVYWYQQGPGQDPQFLISFYEKMQSDKGSIPDRFSAQQFSDYHSELNMSSLELGDSALYFCASSLVPGFSYEQYFGPGTRLTVT.

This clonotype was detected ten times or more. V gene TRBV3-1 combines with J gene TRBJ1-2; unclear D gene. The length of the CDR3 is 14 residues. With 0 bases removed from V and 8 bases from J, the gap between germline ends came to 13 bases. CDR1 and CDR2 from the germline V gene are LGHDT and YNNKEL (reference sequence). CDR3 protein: CASSQDRISAGYTF. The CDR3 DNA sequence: TGTGCCAGCAGCCAAGATCGCATAAGTGCCGGCTACACCTTC.

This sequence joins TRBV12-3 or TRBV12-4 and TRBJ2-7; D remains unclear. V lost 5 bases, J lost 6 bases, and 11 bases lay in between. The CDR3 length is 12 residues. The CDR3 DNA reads TGTGCCAGCAGTCCAGGCCAACCCGAGCAGTACTTC. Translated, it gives CASSPGQPEQYF.

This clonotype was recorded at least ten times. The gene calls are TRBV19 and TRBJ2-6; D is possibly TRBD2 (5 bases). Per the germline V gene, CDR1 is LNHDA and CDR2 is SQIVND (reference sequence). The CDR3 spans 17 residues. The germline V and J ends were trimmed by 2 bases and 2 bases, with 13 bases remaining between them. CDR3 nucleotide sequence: TGTGCCAGTAGTATAAGGTGGGAGACCCCTGGGGCCAACGTCCTGACTTTC. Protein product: CASSIRWETPGANVLTF.

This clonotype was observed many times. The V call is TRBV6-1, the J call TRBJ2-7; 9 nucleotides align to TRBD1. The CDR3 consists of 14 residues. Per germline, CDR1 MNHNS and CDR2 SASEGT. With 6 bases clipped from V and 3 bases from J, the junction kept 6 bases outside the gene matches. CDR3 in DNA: TGTGCCAGCAGACGGGACAGGGATATCTACGAGCAGTACTTC. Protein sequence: CASRRDRDIYEQYF.

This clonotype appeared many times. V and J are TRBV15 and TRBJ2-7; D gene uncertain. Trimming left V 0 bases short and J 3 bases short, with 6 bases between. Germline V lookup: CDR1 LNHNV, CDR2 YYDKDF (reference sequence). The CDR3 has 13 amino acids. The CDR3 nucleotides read TGTGCCACCAGCAGAGATGCAAACTACGAGCAGTACTTC. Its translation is CATSRDANYEQYF.

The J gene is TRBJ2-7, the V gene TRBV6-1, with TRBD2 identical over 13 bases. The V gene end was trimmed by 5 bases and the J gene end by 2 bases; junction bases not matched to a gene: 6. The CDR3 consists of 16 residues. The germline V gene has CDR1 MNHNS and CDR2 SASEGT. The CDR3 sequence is CASSKGTSGAPYEQYF. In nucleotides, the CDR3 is TGTGCCAGCAGTAAAGGGACTAGCGGGGCCCCCTACGAGCAGTACTTC.

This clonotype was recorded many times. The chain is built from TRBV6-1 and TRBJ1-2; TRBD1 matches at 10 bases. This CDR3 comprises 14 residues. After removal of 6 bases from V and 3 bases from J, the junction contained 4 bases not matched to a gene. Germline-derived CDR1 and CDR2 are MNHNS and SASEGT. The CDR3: CASSPGTGDYGYTF. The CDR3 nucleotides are TGTGCCAGCAGCCCTGGGACAGGGGACTATGGCTACACCTTC.

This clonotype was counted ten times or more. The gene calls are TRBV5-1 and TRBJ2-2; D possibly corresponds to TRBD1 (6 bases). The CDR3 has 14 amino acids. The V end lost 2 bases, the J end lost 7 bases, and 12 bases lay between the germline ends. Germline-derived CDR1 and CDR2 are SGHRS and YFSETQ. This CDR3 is CASSLTGISGELFF. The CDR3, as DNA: TGCGCCAGCAGCTTAACAGGGATAAGCGGGGAGCTGTTTTTT. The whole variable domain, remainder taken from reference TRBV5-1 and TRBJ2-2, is KAGVTQTPRYLIKTRGQQVTLSCSPISGHRSVSWYQQTPGQGLQFLFEYFSETQRNKGNFPGRFSGRQFSNSRSEMNVSTLELGDSALYLCASSLTGISGELFFGEGSRLTVL.

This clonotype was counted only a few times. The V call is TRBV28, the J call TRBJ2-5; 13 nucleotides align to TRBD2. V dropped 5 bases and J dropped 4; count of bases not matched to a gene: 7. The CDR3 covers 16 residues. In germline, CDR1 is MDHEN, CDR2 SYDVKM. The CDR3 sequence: CASSPGLAGRGETQYF. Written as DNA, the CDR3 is TGTGCCAGCAGTCCGGGACTAGCGGGAAGGGGAGAGACCCAGTACTTC.

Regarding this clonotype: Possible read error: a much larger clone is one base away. The CDR3 nucleotides are TGTGCCAGCTCACCACCGATGGTAGGGGCCACCACAGATACGAAGTATTTT. It is translated as CASSPPMVGATTDTKYF. J is TRBJ2-3 and V is TRBV18, with a tentative D call TRBD1 (5 bases). Germline values: CDR1 KGHSH, CDR2 LQKENI. CDR3 length: 17 residues.

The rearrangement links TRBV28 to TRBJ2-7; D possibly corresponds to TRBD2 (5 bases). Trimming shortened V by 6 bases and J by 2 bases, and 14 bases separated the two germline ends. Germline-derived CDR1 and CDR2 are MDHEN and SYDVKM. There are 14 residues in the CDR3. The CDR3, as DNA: TGTGCCAGCAGACGGCCGGGAACGACCTACGAGCAGTACTTC. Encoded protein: CASRRPGTTYEQYF.